This T cell receptor beta chain was profiled in a study of identical twins. Points from the study as a whole: Models predicted too little out-of-frame TCR alpha sharing in monozygotic twins. Conclusions rested on cross-sectional statistics rather than following the same donors.

In regard to this clonotype: The antigen is not known.

From the 5' RACE reads, TCRdb called clonotypes with MiXCR, one entry per CDR3 protein. The data show approximately 700,000 distinct CDR3 sequences, with around a sixth seen just once and 13% held by the top ten. Germline loops: CDR1 ENHRY, CDR2 SYGVKD. There are 12 residues in the CDR3. V lost 8 bases and J lost 2, with 7 bases in between. These data also formed part of another study, on T cells expressing NK-cell markers. That report notes: Sorted CD3+CD56+NKG2C+, CD3+CD56+NKG2C- and CD3+CD56-NKG2C+ T cells provided the TCR beta repertoires. In more than 5 donors, dominant CD3+CD56+NKG2C+ clonotypes ranked among the top 10 CD8+ clonotypes.

This TCR came from a woman younger than 30 in good health. Sequencing input: PBMCs. This chain connects TRBV10-3 to TRBJ1-5; D unresolved. CDR3 bases: TGTGCCATCCAGGATGGCAATCAGCCCCAGCATTTT. Its protein product is CAIQDGNQPQHF.